The rows below give T cell receptor beta chains drawn from one sample of a study of T cells after yellow fever vaccination. Each CDR3 protein gets one entry after TCRdb re-called the 5' RACE reads with MiXCR. Of a few hundred thousand distinct CDR3 sequences in the sample, more than 3% were seen once. The material was PBMCs, obtained on the day of the yellow fever booster vaccination. Receptor source: a man aged 18-30 years who received the YFV17D yellow fever vaccine. CDR3s include the opening cysteine and the closing phenylalanine or tryptophan. The D gene is left open where the match is weak. A clone size is listed for some rows: how often the clone was seen (once, few, many), or a class if it is expanded.

size	D	V	J	DNA	CDR3
few	.	TRBV10-3	TRBJ1-3	TGTGCCATCAGTGAGTCGCAACAAGGGGGAGGAAACACCATATATTTT	CAISESQQGGGNTIYF
many	TRBD2	TRBV2	TRBJ2-2	TGTGCCAGCACAAGACTAGCGGGGAACACCGGGGAGCTGTTTTTT	CASTRLAGNTGELFF
.	.	TRBV12-3/TRBV12-4	TRBJ2-7	TGTGCCAGCAGTTCCAGGAACTACGAGCAGTACTTC	CASSSRNYEQYF
many	.	TRBV7-2	TRBJ1-5	TGTGCCAGCGGCCCCGGGTCAACTGAGGGGGCCCAGCATTTT	CASGPGSTEGAQHF
many	TRBD1	TRBV5-1	TRBJ1-1	TGCGCCAGCAGCTGGACAGGGACAGAAGCTTTCTTT	CASSWTGTEAFF
.	.	TRBV24-1	TRBJ2-3	TGTGCCACCAGTGATCATCGGACAGCGTCTAGCACAGATACGCAGTATTTT	CATSDHRTASSTDTQYF
many	.	TRBV29-1	TRBJ1-1	TGCAGCGTTGCATCAAGGAACACTGAAGCTTTCTTT	CSVASRNTEAFF
many	TRBD1	TRBV6-6	TRBJ1-1	TGTGCCAGCAGTGACAGGGTCCCCCTCACTGAAGCTTTCTTT	CASSDRVPLTEAFF
few	.	TRBV27	TRBJ2-6	TGTGCCAGCAGTCCCTCTCGCACCTCTGGGGCCAACGTCCTGACTTTC	CASSPSRTSGANVLTF
few	.	TRBV25-1	TRBJ2-2	TGTGCCAGCAGACCCGGGCCAGGGAACACCGGGGAGCTGTTTTTT	CASRPGPGNTGELFF
.	TRBD1	TRBV2	TRBJ1-1	TGTGCCAGCAGTGAAAGGACAGGGTACTCTGAAGCTTTCTTT	CASSERTGYSEAFF
few	.	TRBV24-1	TRBJ2-5	TGTGCCACCAGTGCCGGGCCAGGGGAGACCCAGTACTTC	CATSAGPGETQYF
few	.	TRBV13	TRBJ2-6	TGTGCCAGCAGTCTTAACTCACTCTCTGGGGCCAACGTCCTGACTTTC	CASSLNSLSGANVLTF
many	.	TRBV5-1	TRBJ2-2	TGCGCCAGCAGCTTGGAGCCGGACCTGGGCACCGGGGAGCTGTTTTTT	CASSLEPDLGTGELFF
.	.	TRBV7-9	TRBJ1-4	TGTGCCAGCAGCTTGGGCAGGGCTGGGGAAAAACTGTTTTTT	CASSLGRAGEKLFF
many	TRBD1	TRBV7-2	TRBJ1-2	TGTGCCAGCAGTCCACGACAGGGCTATGGCTACACCTTC	CASSPRQGYGYTF
.	.	TRBV7-7	TRBJ2-2	TGTGCCAGCAGCTTAGTAGGGCATGGGGACACCGGGGAGCTGTTTTTT	CASSLVGHGDTGELFF
many	TRBD1	TRBV5-1	TRBJ1-1	TGCGCCAGCTACCGGGACAGAAACACTGAAGCTTTCTTT	CASYRDRNTEAFF
.	.	TRBV4-3	TRBJ2-3	TGCGCCAGCAGCACCCGGGGGCCCACAGATACGCAGTATTTT	CASSTRGPTDTQYF
.	TRBD2	TRBV25-1	TRBJ2-5	TGTGCCAGCAGTTTACTAGCGGGGGGTGAGGAGACCCAGTACTTC	CASSLLAGGEETQYF
many	.	TRBV29-1	TRBJ2-3	TGCAGCGTTGAAGGAGGGAGCACAGATACGCAGTATTTT	CSVEGGSTDTQYF
many	.	TRBV6-6	TRBJ2-5	TGTGCCAGCAGTTCTCGGGCCCCGGAGACCCAGTACTTC	CASSSRAPETQYF